The 32 T cell receptor beta chains below come from one sample, sequenced in a study of cytomegalovirus exposure and HLA in healthy donors. Using immunoSEQ multiplex PCR, the repertoire was profiled, and TCRdb retains in-frame clones only, with some absent. The sample consists of 110,000 or so clones, 85% of them appearing once. The material sequenced was PBMCs. Source of these receptors: a young woman in good health and CMV-seronegative.

The chain links TRBV5-1 to TRBJ1-2; 7 nucleotides agree with TRBD1. Trimming took 0 bases from V and 1 from J; bases not matched to a gene: 0. The germline V gene encodes CDR1 SGHRS and CDR2 YFSETQ. The CDR3 is made up of 14 amino acids. CDR3 protein: CASSLGDSNYGYTF. The CDR3 DNA reads as TGCGCCAGCAGCTTGGGGGACAGTAACTATGGCTACACCTTC.

V is TRBV5-1 and J is TRBJ2-2; 7 bases are shared with TRBD1. Per the germline V gene, CDR1 is SGHRS and CDR2 is YFSETQ. CDR3 length: 15 amino acids. V shed 1 base and J 1 base; nucleotides not matched to a gene: 1. CDR3 region: CASSLRQGNTGELFF. The CDR3 DNA reads as TGCGCCAGCAGCTTGCGACAGGGGAACACCGGGGAGCTGTTTTTT.

The rearrangement uses TRBV5-6 and TRBJ1-2; 9 bases line up with TRBD1. The germline V gene has CDR1 SGHDT and CDR2 YYEEEE. The CDR3 has 15 amino acids. V lost 0 bases to trimming and J lost 4 bases; unmatched junction nucleotides: 4. In nucleotides, the CDR3 is TGTGCCAGCAGCTTGGCCGGACAGGGGTTCTATGGCTACACCTTC. It yields the protein CASSLAGQGFYGYTF.

The V call is TRBV11-3, the J call TRBJ2-5, with 12 bases identical to TRBD1. Germline trimming cut 5 bases from V and 4 bases from J; bases unmatched to any gene: 8. Germline loops: CDR1 SGHNT, CDR2 YENEEA. CDR3 length: 16 residues. The CDR3 coding sequence is TGTGCCAGCAGCCCGGGTTGGGACAGGGGGCGAGAGACCCAGTACTTC. Translation gives CASSPGWDRGRETQYF.

CDR3 DNA sequence: TGCAGCGTTGAAACCCAGGGCACCGTCTACACCTTC. Residues: CSVETQGTVYTF. V gene TRBV29-1 combines with J gene TRBJ1-2, with D possibly TRBD1 on 5 matching bases. From germline, CDR1 is SQVTM and CDR2 ANQGSEA. The germline V and J ends were trimmed by 2 bases and 10 bases, with 14 bases remaining between them. This CDR3 has 12 residues.

V and J are TRBV11-3 and TRBJ2-1, with 7 bases fitting TRBD1. Germline V gene sequence: CDR1 SGHNT, CDR2 YENEEA. This CDR3 region has 13 residues. V lost 5 bases, J lost 7 bases, and 5 bases stayed unmatched. The CDR3 nucleotides read TGTGCCAGCAGCCCCAACAGGGGAAATGAGCAGTTCTTC. Amino acid sequence: CASSPNRGNEQFF.

The chain carries TRBV30 and TRBJ1-6; TRBD1 might be the D (5 bases). The CDR3 sequence is 13 residues long. Looked up from germline, CDR1 is GTSNPN and CDR2 is SVGIG (reference sequence). The ends were cut back, 0 bases at V and 6 bases at J, with 6 bases in the middle. The CDR3 reads CAWSVGLNSPLHF. The CDR3 region has the DNA TGTGCCTGGAGTGTGGGGCTTAATTCACCCCTCCACTTT.

V is TRBV6-5 and J is TRBJ2-7; 8 bases line up with TRBD2. After removal of 7 bases from V and 0 bases from J, the junction contained 8 bases not matched to a gene. The CDR3 contains 15 residues. Germline V CDR1 and CDR2: MNHEY, SVGAGI. CDR3 loop: CASTSTGTSSYEQYF. DNA for the CDR3: TGTGCCAGCACCTCAACAGGGACTAGCTCCTACGAGCAGTACTTC.

The sample holds a few counts of this clone. The genes are TRBV6-1 and TRBJ1-2; TRBD1 agrees at 7 bases. After removal of 8 bases from V and 1 base from J, the junction contained 10 bases not matched to a gene. CDR1 and CDR2 from the germline V gene are MNHNS and SASEGT. The CDR3 length is 15 residues. CDR3 protein: CASLDRPSGNYGYTF. In DNA, the CDR3 is TGTGCCAGCCTGGACAGGCCAAGTGGTAACTATGGCTACACCTTC.

The chain is built from TRBV19 and TRBJ2-7; 8 nucleotides agree with TRBD1. Germline V gives CDR1 LNHDA, CDR2 SQIVND (reference sequence). V was clipped by 4 bases and J by 3 bases; unmatched bases: 5. The CDR3 spans 14 residues. The CDR3 nucleotides are TGTGCCAGTAGTACCACGACAGGGGTCTACGAGCAGTACTTC. Translated, it gives CASSTTTGVYEQYF.

The rearrangement joins TRBV29-1 to TRBJ1-2; D unclear. Germline-derived CDR1 and CDR2 are SQVTM and ANQGSEA. V lost 4 bases, J lost 2 bases, and 26 bases lay in between. There are 18 residues in the CDR3. The CDR3 DNA reads TGCAGCGTTGTTCCCCTCTCCGATCGGACTATAAGGAACTATGGCTACACCTTC. Protein sequence: CSVVPLSDRTIRNYGYTF. Drawing the rest from reference TRBV29-1 and TRBJ1-2, the complete variable domain is SAVISQKPSRDICQRGTSLTIQCQVDSQVTMMFWYRQQPGQSLTLIATANQGSEATYESGFVIDKFPISRPNLTFSTLTVSNMSPEDSSIYLCSVVPLSDRTIRNYGYTFGSGTRLTVV.

The chain is built from TRBV11-2 and TRBJ2-7; 8 positions agree with TRBD1. V lost 3 bases, J lost 3 bases, and 19 bases stayed unmatched. Per the germline V gene, CDR1 is SGHAT and CDR2 is FQNNGV. This CDR3 has 19 amino acids. The CDR3 DNA follows: TGTGCCAGCAGCTTCCCGAGCCGAGACCCCAGGGGGCAAGGCTACGAGCAGTACTTC. Its translation is CASSFPSRDPRGQGYEQYF.

Details on this clone: At the DNA level, this CDR3 is encoded by other sequences in the same sample as well. V and J are TRBV18 and TRBJ1-5; no reliable D call. This CDR3 is 14 amino acids long. In germline, CDR1 is KGHSH, CDR2 LQKENI. V was pared by 2 bases and J by 3 bases, with 8 bases between. DNA for the CDR3: TGTGCCAGCTCACCAGGGCAGATCAATCAGCCCCAGCATTTT. This encodes CASSPGQINQPQHF.

V and J are TRBV7-2 and TRBJ2-5; 9 nucleotides agree with TRBD2. J was trimmed by 2 bases and V by 1 base; bases with no gene match: 5. Germline CDR1 SGHTA, CDR2 FQGNSA. The CDR3 contains 16 residues. CDR3 sequence: CASSLVLAGRQETQYF. The CDR3, as DNA: TGTGCCAGCAGCTTAGTTCTAGCGGGGAGACAAGAGACCCAGTACTTC. The whole variable domain, remainder taken from reference TRBV7-2 and TRBJ2-5, is GAGVSQSPSNKVTEKGKDVELRCDPISGHTALYWYRQSLGQGLEFLIYFQGNSAPDKSGLPSDRFSAERTGGSVSTLTIQRTQQEDSAVYLCASSLVLAGRQETQYFGPGTRLLVL.

This sequence joins TRBV7-8 and TRBJ1-2; D call uncertain. Trimming removed 1 base from V and 14 bases from J, with 20 bases in between. Germline V gene lookup returns CDR1 SGHVS and CDR2 FQNEAQ. The CDR3 sequence is 14 residues long. The CDR3 nucleotides are TGTGCCAGCAGCTTAGAACGGACGGGCAAACGGGAGACCTTC. As protein: CASSLERTGKRETF.

The chain is built from TRBV5-6 and TRBJ2-7; 10 nucleotides agree with TRBD1. J lost 4 bases, V lost 2 bases, and 6 bases had no gene match. This CDR3 is built from 15 residues. Germline CDR1 and CDR2: SGHDT and YYEEEE. In DNA form, the CDR3 reads TGTGCCAGCAGCTTCCGCGGGACAGGGGCGTACGAGCAGTACTTC. As protein: CASSFRGTGAYEQYF. Full variable domain (missing parts from reference TRBV5-6 and TRBJ2-7): DAGVTQSPTHLIKTRGQQVTLRCSPKSGHDTVSWYQQALGQGPQFIFQYYEEEERQRGNFPDRFSGHQFPNYSSELNVNALLLGDSALYLCASSFRGTGAYEQYFGPGTRLTVT.

The V call is TRBV5-1, the J call TRBJ1-3; D gene ambiguous. CDR1 SGHRS and CDR2 YFSETQ come from the germline V gene. V was trimmed by 4 bases and J by 0 bases, leaving 8 bases between them. This CDR3 region has 14 residues. The CDR3 spells CASSSGSSGNTIYF. Written as DNA, the CDR3 is TGCGCCAGCAGCAGCGGATCCTCTGGAAACACCATATATTTT. The full variable domain, in which reference TRBV5-1 and TRBJ1-3 provide the parts outside the CDR3, is KAGVTQTPRYLIKTRGQQVTLSCSPISGHRSVSWYQQTPGQGLQFLFEYFSETQRNKGNFPGRFSGRQFSNSRSEMNVSTLELGDSALYLCASSSGSSGNTIYFGEGSWLTVV.

This sequence joins TRBV7-2 and TRBJ1-3, with no clear D. Trimming cost V 8 bases and J 0 bases, with 8 bases left between them. This CDR3 spans 13 amino acids. Germline V CDR1 and CDR2: SGHTA, FQGNSA. In DNA, the CDR3 is TGTGCCAGCGGCGGGAGCTCTGGAAACACCATATATTTT. Translation gives CASGGSSGNTIYF. The complete variable domain, with remaining parts taken from reference TRBV7-2 and TRBJ1-3, reads GAGVSQSPSNKVTEKGKDVELRCDPISGHTALYWYRQSLGQGLEFLIYFQGNSAPDKSGLPSDRFSAERTGGSVSTLTIQRTQQEDSAVYLCASGGSSGNTIYFGEGSWLTVV.

CDR3 amino acids: CASRQGAKANTGELFF. The CDR3 nucleotides read TGTGCCAGTAGACAGGGGGCCAAGGCGAACACCGGGGAGCTGTTTTTT. The chain links TRBV19 to TRBJ2-2; 9 bases are shared with TRBD1. V shed 6 bases and J 0 bases; nucleotides not matched to a gene: 5. There are 16 residues in the CDR3. CDR1 is LNHDA, CDR2 SQIVND, per germline (reference sequence).

The chain uses TRBV18 and TRBJ1-3; weak D call: TRBD1 (5 bases). This CDR3 is 15 amino acids long. Germline V gene data show CDR1 as KGHSH and CDR2 as LQKENI. Trimming cost V 5 bases and J 2 bases, with 13 bases left between them. The CDR3 DNA sequence: TGTGCCAGCTCAGCCCGGGACTCGGCTGGAAACACCATATATTTT. Residues: CASSARDSAGNTIYF.

The chain couples TRBV5-1 to TRBJ2-7; the match to TRBD1 covers 8 bases. The CDR3 sequence is 16 residues long. Losses at the gene ends were 0 bases for V and 3 bases for J; bases not matched to a gene: 8. Germline CDR1 SGHRS, CDR2 YFSETQ. The DNA for the CDR3 is TGCGCCAGCAGCTTGGCCGGGGGACAGGCGCACTACGAGCAGTACTTC. Protein product: CASSLAGGQAHYEQYF. Full variable domain (rest looked up from reference TRBV5-1 and TRBJ2-7): KAGVTQTPRYLIKTRGQQVTLSCSPISGHRSVSWYQQTPGQGLQFLFEYFSETQRNKGNFPGRFSGRQFSNSRSEMNVSTLELGDSALYLCASSLAGGQAHYEQYFGPGTRLTVT.

The chain couples TRBV10-2 to TRBJ1-5; weak D call: TRBD1 (6 bases). With 6 bases removed from V and 3 bases from J, the gap between germline ends came to 12 bases. Germline V CDR1 and CDR2: WSHSY, SAAADI. The CDR3 loop spans 14 amino acids. The CDR3 protein is CASRSRDINQPQHF. The CDR3 DNA follows: TGCGCCAGCAGGTCCCGGGACATCAATCAGCCCCAGCATTTT.

The chain employs TRBV30 and TRBJ1-4, with D hard to call. CDR3 size: 13 residues. From germline, CDR1 is GTSNPN and CDR2 SVGIG (reference sequence). The V end was cut by 8 bases, the J end by 5 bases, with 15 bases between. The chain's CDR3 is CALGEDWNEKLFF. DNA of the CDR3: TGTGCCCTGGGCGAGGACTGGAATGAAAAACTGTTTTTT.

The chain uses TRBV7-2 and TRBJ2-7, with 13 bases aligning to TRBD2. The CDR3 runs to 14 residues. Losses at the gene ends were 7 bases for V and 6 bases for J; bases not matched to a gene: 6. Per germline, CDR1 SGHTA and CDR2 FQGNSA. The CDR3 nucleotides read TGTGCCAGCACGGTACTAGCGGGGGGGTCCGAGCAGTACTTC. Amino acids: CASTVLAGGSEQYF.

The gene calls are TRBV5-8 and TRBJ1-1; D perhaps matches TRBD1 (5 bases). In germline, CDR1 is SGHTS, CDR2 YDEGEE. Trimming removed 2 bases at V and 5 bases at J, with 13 bases between. This CDR3 spans 14 amino acids. CDR3 DNA: TGTGCCAGCAGCTTTGGTCGGGGGATAACTGAAGCTTTCTTT. Its protein product is CASSFGRGITEAFF.

This clone appeared a single time. This chain connects TRBV19 to TRBJ1-2; tentative D call: TRBD1 (6 bases). The CDR3 totals 16 residues. In germline, CDR1 is LNHDA, CDR2 SQIVND (reference sequence). V gave up 5 bases and J gave up 6 bases, with 22 bases separating them. CDR3 coding DNA: TGTGCCAGTAGTCCGATTGGGGGGGCGGCAACTAATGGCTACACCTTC. Protein product: CASSPIGGAATNGYTF.

In this sample, this clone turned up once. The chain has TRBV18 and TRBJ2-2; D may be TRBD1 (6 bases). The V and J ends lost 4 bases and 4 bases respectively, with 10 bases between them. CDR3 length equals 14 residues. CDR1 and CDR2 from the germline V gene are KGHSH and LQKENI. The CDR3 reads CASSQQGSTGELFF. CDR3 DNA sequence: TGTGCCAGCTCACAACAGGGAAGCACCGGGGAGCTGTTTTTT.

The V call is TRBV5-4, the J call TRBJ2-4, with 9 bases fitting TRBD1. V gave up 2 bases and J gave up 6 bases; unmatched junction bases: 6. Germline V gene sequence: CDR1 SGHNT, CDR2 YYREEE (reference sequence). The CDR3 loop spans 15 amino acids. The CDR3, as DNA: TGTGCCAGCAGCTTTACAGGGGGCAGGGGAAACATTCAGTACTTC. Its translation: CASSFTGGRGNIQYF.

As concerns this clone: Other DNA sequences from this sample encode an identical CDR3 as well. The genes are TRBV9 and TRBJ1-1; 8 bases are shared with TRBD1. This CDR3 comprises 14 residues. V shed 2 bases and J 4 bases; nucleotides not matched to a gene: 4. Germline V CDR1 and CDR2: SGDLS, YYNGEE. DNA of the CDR3: TGTGCCAGCAGCGTTACAGGGGGAGGCACTGAAGCTTTCTTT. This encodes CASSVTGGGTEAFF.

The chain is built from TRBV5-1 and TRBJ2-1, with 7 bases that match TRBD1. This CDR3 contains 15 residues. V shed 4 bases and J 2 bases; nucleotides not matched to a gene: 6. The germline gives CDR1 SGHRS, CDR2 YFSETQ. The CDR3 DNA reads as TGCGCCAGCAGCCCAAAGACAGGGACCTACAATGAGCAGTTCTTC. Translated: CASSPKTGTYNEQFF.

This chain joins TRBV5-1 and TRBJ2-1, with a possible D match to TRBD2 (7 bases). This CDR3 spans 15 amino acids. V was trimmed by 4 bases and J by 5 bases, leaving 16 bases between them. Germline V CDR1 and CDR2: SGHRS, YFSETQ. The CDR3 region is CASSPAGAGDNEQFF. In nucleotides, the CDR3 is TGCGCCAGCAGCCCTGCGGGGGCCGGAGACAATGAGCAGTTCTTC.

This rearrangement joins TRBV5-1 to TRBJ2-5; 7 bases are shared with TRBD2. The V segment lost 0 bases and the J segment 1 base; nucleotides outside the gene matches: 3. Germline CDR1 SGHRS, CDR2 YFSETQ. This CDR3 is built from 15 residues. The CDR3 DNA reads as TGCGCCAGCAGCTTGGACACGGGGGGCCAAGAGACCCAGTACTTC. This sequence encodes CASSLDTGGQETQYF.